A single sample is the source of the 25 T cell receptor beta chains below, sequenced in a study of shared clonotypes between healthy human individuals. Data came from immunoSEQ multiplex PCR; TCRdb stores just in-frame clones and leaves some out. The sample lists fewer than 1 million clones, roughly 96% seen once, with approximately 0.2% in the top ten. Naive CD8 cells comprised CD45RO-negative, CCR7-positively selected cells, excluding terminally differentiated effector memory CD45RA+ cells. The source material was naive CD8+ T cells sorted from blood. The source of these receptors is a man aged 25 to 40 in good health.

The chain recombines TRBV9 with TRBJ2-2; 8 bases fit TRBD1. The V segment lost 1 base and the J segment 3 bases; nucleotides outside the gene matches: 8. Per germline, CDR1 SGDLS and CDR2 YYNGEE. The CDR3 contains 17 residues. CDR3 amino acids: CASSVPTDRGDTGELFF. The CDR3 DNA reads TGTGCCAGCAGCGTACCCACCGACAGGGGTGACACCGGGGAGCTGTTTTTT.

This clone has just one count. The chain has TRBV7-2 and TRBJ2-1; D is unclear. V was shortened by 1 base and J by 10 bases, with 5 bases between the two germline ends. Germline CDR1 is SGHTA and CDR2 is FQGNSA. The CDR3 totals 11 residues. CDR3 nucleotide sequence: TGTGCCAGCAGCTTAGTTGTGGAGCAGTTCTTC. This codes for CASSLVVEQFF.

The genes are TRBV27 and TRBJ2-7, with D perhaps matching TRBD2 (6 bases). The CDR3 contains 14 residues. The V and J ends lost 8 bases and 1 base respectively, with 15 bases between them. Germline-derived CDR1 and CDR2 are MNHEY and SMNVEV (reference sequence). The CDR3 is CASSMGTGSYEQYF. In DNA, the CDR3 is TGTGCCAGCTCTATGGGGACTGGTTCCTACGAGCAGTACTTC.

Note on this clone: The sample carries other DNA sequences with the same CDR3. V is TRBV29-1 and J is TRBJ2-7; TRBD2 agrees at 9 bases. J lost 3 bases, V lost 4 bases, and 4 bases had no gene match. The CDR3 is 13 residues long. CDR1 is SQVTM and CDR2 is ANQGSEA in the germline V gene. The CDR3 bases are TGCAGCGTTGTATTAGCGGGAGTCTACGAGCAGTACTTC. This encodes CSVVLAGVYEQYF.

The chain uses TRBV5-1 and TRBJ2-7, with 9 bases matching TRBD2. CDR1 and CDR2 from the germline V gene are SGHRS and YFSETQ. The CDR3 has 16 residues. Trimming took 0 bases from V and 4 from J; bases not matched to a gene: 8. The CDR3 coding sequence is TGCGCCAGCAGCTTGGGGGCGGCGGGAGGGTCGTACGAGCAGTACTTC. Its translation is CASSLGAAGGSYEQYF.

This rearrangement joins TRBV28 to TRBJ1-2, with 7 positions matching TRBD1. The germline gives CDR1 MDHEN, CDR2 SYDVKM. V was pared by 6 bases and J by 6 bases, with 13 bases of the junction left unmatched. CDR3 length: 15 amino acids. The CDR3 DNA reads TGTGCCAGCAGCTGGGATGTGGGGACAGCCAATGGCTACACCTTC. It encodes CASSWDVGTANGYTF.

V gene TRBV5-1 combines with J gene TRBJ2-7, with TRBD1 as a possible D gene (5 bases). The CDR3 consists of 12 residues. The V gene lost 7 bases and the J gene lost 4 bases, with 12 bases spanning the gap. Per germline, CDR1 SGHRS and CDR2 YFSETQ. CDR3 sequence (DNA): TGCGCCAGCTCCGCAGGGCGGTACGAGCAGTACTTC. Translation gives CASSAGRYEQYF.

This clone was counted a single time. This chain connects TRBV14 to TRBJ2-3; 9 nucleotides align to TRBD1. Germline V gene data show CDR1 as SGHDN and CDR2 as FVKESK. The CDR3 spans 15 residues. With 5 bases clipped from V and 5 bases from J, the junction kept 8 bases outside the gene matches. The CDR3 reads CASSTGTGWKDTQYF. Written as DNA, the CDR3 is TGTGCCAGCAGCACGGGGACAGGGTGGAAAGATACGCAGTATTTT.

The chain uses TRBV5-1 and TRBJ2-5; D possibly corresponds to TRBD2 (5 bases). The CDR3 is 14 amino acids. V lost 4 bases and J lost 2, with 12 bases in between. CDR1 is SGHRS, CDR2 YFSETQ, per germline. The CDR3 reads CASSGGGLQETQYF. The CDR3 nucleotides are TGCGCCAGCAGCGGCGGCGGGCTACAAGAGACCCAGTACTTC.

The CDR3 DNA reads TGTGCCAGCAGCTTGAATCACCCGGGACAGTCCTACAATGAGCAGTTCTTC. Translated, it gives CASSLNHPGQSYNEQFF. J is TRBJ2-1 and V is TRBV5-5; 7 positions agree with TRBD1. The germline V gene has CDR1 SGHKS and CDR2 YYEKEE (reference sequence). CDR3 length equals 17 residues. V lost 1 base to trimming and J lost 1 base; unmatched junction nucleotides: 8.

The J gene is TRBJ1-1, the V gene TRBV30; D is uncertain. This CDR3 is 13 amino acids long. Trimming left V 2 bases short and J 0 bases short, with 7 bases between. Germline V lookup: CDR1 GTSNPN, CDR2 SVGIG (reference sequence). CDR3 region: CAWSKVLNTEAFF. CDR3 DNA: TGTGCCTGGAGTAAGGTACTGAACACTGAAGCTTTCTTT. The full variable domain, rest sourced from reference TRBV30 and TRBJ1-1, is SQTIHQWPATLVQPVGSPLSLECTVEGTSNPNLYWYRQAAGRGLQLLFYSVGIGQISSEVPQNLSASRPQDRQFILSSKKLLLSDSGFYLCAWSKVLNTEAFFGQGTRLTVV.

The chain couples TRBV27 to TRBJ2-6; no firm D call. V lost 5 bases and J lost 0, with 5 bases in between. The CDR3 spans 14 residues. Germline CDR1 MNHEY, CDR2 SMNVEV (reference sequence). CDR3 sequence (DNA): TGTGCCAGCAGTGGTATCTCTGGGGCCAACGTCCTGACTTTC. It codes for CASSGISGANVLTF.

This clone was found a few times. The same CDR3 also results from other DNA sequences found in this sample. This chain links TRBV28 with TRBJ2-1, with a weak D call TRBD1 (6 bases). The germline V gene has CDR1 MDHEN and CDR2 SYDVKM. V lost 3 bases and J 6 bases, leaving 9 bases between the germline ends. CDR3 length equals 13 residues. This CDR3 is CASSLSGVNEQFF. In nucleotides, the CDR3 is TGTGCCAGCAGTTTGTCAGGGGTCAATGAGCAGTTCTTC.

This clone has only one observation. This sequence joins TRBV25-1 and TRBJ2-5; 7 bases agree with TRBD2. The last part of the DNA fits TRBJ2-7 better; the J call may be wrong. This CDR3 is 16 amino acids long. From germline, CDR1 is MGHDK and CDR2 SYGVNS. CDR3 sequence reads: CASSDPKRELAYEQYF. The CDR3 coding sequence is TGTGCCAGCAGTGACCCCAAGCGGGAACTCGCCTACGAGCAGTACTTC.

The rearrangement links TRBV28 to TRBJ2-2; TRBD1 matches at 10 bases. The ends lost 2 bases at V and 8 bases at J; junction bases unmatched: 17. The germline CDR1 and CDR2 sequences are MDHEN and SYDVKM. The CDR3 runs to 19 residues. Written as DNA, the CDR3 is TGTGCCAGCAGTTTAAGATCCGTTACCGGGACAGGGGTAACAGGGGAGCTGTTTTTT. Protein product: CASSLRSVTGTGVTGELFF.

The rearrangement joins TRBV5-4 to TRBJ2-2, with 11 nucleotides matching TRBD1. V lost 6 bases to trimming and J lost 7 bases; unmatched junction nucleotides: 8. The length of the CDR3 is 15 residues. From germline, CDR1 is SGHNT and CDR2 YYREEE (reference sequence). Here the CDR3 DNA reads TGTGCCAGCAACAACCCGGGACAGGGGGTCGGGGAGCTGTTTTTT. It specifies CASNNPGQGVGELFF.

In the case of this clone: The same CDR3 arises from other DNA sequences in this sample as well. This chain uses TRBV4-1 with TRBJ2-7; 11 nucleotides agree with TRBD2. From germline, CDR1 is MGHRA and CDR2 YSYEKL. This CDR3 is 14 amino acids long. Losses at the gene ends were 5 bases for V and 3 bases for J; bases not matched to a gene: 3. The CDR3 loop is CASSSTSGSYEQYF. The CDR3 DNA reads as TGCGCCAGCAGCTCCACTAGCGGGAGCTACGAGCAGTACTTC.

The chain joins TRBV4-1 to TRBJ2-7; 10 positions match TRBD2. This CDR3 has 15 amino acids. Germline CDR1 MGHRA, CDR2 YSYEKL. The J segment lost 4 bases and the V segment lost 2 bases, leaving 5 bases of the junction unmatched. CDR3 in DNA: TGCGCCAGCAGCCAAACTAGCGGGACTCGTTACGAGCAGTACTTC. Encoded protein: CASSQTSGTRYEQYF.

The chain has TRBV7-9 and TRBJ1-2, with D perhaps TRBD1 (5 bases). This CDR3 contains 16 residues. Trimming took off 0 bases at V and 6 bases at J, with 17 bases between the two ends. Per germline, CDR1 SEHNR and CDR2 FQNEAQ (reference sequence). CDR3 in amino acids: CASSLASAREYNGYTF. CDR3 DNA sequence: TGTGCCAGCAGCTTAGCTAGCGCCAGGGAGTATAATGGCTACACCTTC. Combining the CDR3 with reference TRBV7-9 and TRBJ1-2 gives the whole variable domain DTGVSQNPRHKITKRGQNVTFRCDPISEHNRLYWYRQTLGQGPEFLTYFQNEAQLEKSRLLSDRFSAERPKGSFSTLEIQRTEQGDSAMYLCASSLASAREYNGYTFGSGTRLTVV.

The chain uses TRBV7-3 and TRBJ2-1; D is unresolved. Per germline, CDR1 SGHTA and CDR2 FQGTGA. The CDR3 has 16 amino acids. V lost 5 bases to trimming and J lost 0 bases, with 14 bases between them. This CDR3 is CASSDTPPSSYNEQFF. The CDR3 DNA reads as TGTGCCAGCAGCGACACCCCCCCCAGCTCCTACAATGAGCAGTTCTTC.

This clone is a singleton in its sample. The V gene is TRBV10-3, the J gene TRBJ2-1; 9 nucleotides agree with TRBD2. Germline V gives CDR1 ENHRY, CDR2 SYGVKD. This CDR3 comprises 16 residues. V dropped 4 bases and J dropped 6; count of bases not matched to a gene: 10. CDR3 nucleotide sequence: TGTGCCATCAGTGTAAGGAGGGATAGCGGGGGCAATGAGCAGTTCTTC. It specifies CAISVRRDSGGNEQFF.

In DNA form, the CDR3 reads TGTGCCAGTCGGCGGGGGATGAACGAGCAGTACTTC. Translating gives CASRRGMNEQYF. This rearrangement joins TRBV19 to TRBJ2-7; TRBD2 agrees at 7 bases. V lost 8 bases, J lost 5 bases, and 6 bases stayed unmatched. CDR3 length: 12 amino acids. CDR1 is LNHDA, CDR2 SQIVND, per germline (reference sequence).

The V gene is TRBV7-8, the J gene TRBJ2-7; D is tentatively TRBD1 or TRBD2 (5 bases each). There are 16 residues in the CDR3. Germline V CDR1 and CDR2: SGHVS, FQNEAQ. Trimming shortened V by 0 bases and J by 2 bases, and 14 bases separated the two germline ends. For the CDR3, the DNA is TGTGCCAGCAGCTTAGCGGTCGGGGCAATAACCTACGAGCAGTACTTC. Translation gives CASSLAVGAITYEQYF.

The rearrangement links TRBV11-2 to TRBJ2-1, with D possibly being TRBD2 (5 bases). This CDR3 contains 16 residues. The V and J ends lost 5 bases and 9 bases respectively, with 23 bases between them. CDR1 is SGHAT, CDR2 FQNNGV, per germline. CDR3 sequence (DNA): TGTGCCAGCAGCGGGGTATCAGAGGGCCATACTGGTGAGCAGTTCTTC. Its translation is CASSGVSEGHTGEQFF.

V usage is TRBV5-4 and J usage is TRBJ2-7; D is possibly TRBD2 (6 bases). V was shortened by 4 bases and J by 2 bases, with 10 bases between the two germline ends. Germline CDR1 SGHNT, CDR2 YYREEE (reference sequence). The CDR3 length is 13 residues. The CDR3 DNA sequence: TGTGCCAGCAGCCCGGAGGGTACCTACGAGCAGTACTTC. It yields the protein CASSPEGTYEQYF.